This TCR beta chain came from a study of blood T cell repertoires in COVID-19. Study as a whole: Whether acute or convalescent, the COVID-19 samples came from the United States, Italy and Spain. The analysed material was cDNA or gDNA that came from T cells, B-cell-depleted T cells, or PBMCs.

Assay used: immunoSEQ multiplex PCR; TCRdb lists only in-frame clones, some missing. Among around 270,000 clones, less than 90% were seen once, and the ten largest hold 1.5% to 1.7%. Sequences were obtained from peripheral blood. The TCR comes from a woman between 40 and 55 years old who had recovered from COVID-19.

CDR3 region: CASLYLSPPLHF. The CDR3 DNA reads TGTGCCAGCCTTTATCTCTCTCCACCCCTCCACTTT. This chain connects TRBV2 to TRBJ1-6, with D unresolved. This CDR3 spans 12 amino acids. Germline V gene sequence: CDR1 SNHLY, CDR2 FYNNEI. With 8 bases removed from V and 11 bases from J, the gap between germline ends came to 13 bases.